A single TCR beta chain is shown here with its context. Its antigen is unknown. No quality values exist for individual bases; no much larger clone is one base distant. The data were obtained in a study of post-analysis software for immune sequencing data (dated by TCRdb to about 2015). Regarding the research as a whole: Relapsing-remitting, secondary progressive and progressive-relapsing multiple sclerosis were recorded as disease courses, and subtype annotation was lacking for some patients. A subset of samples was prepared in parallel using single-end sample barcoding, then pooled and co-amplified after Illumina adapter ligation. The multiple sclerosis patient repertoires were compared with roughly twelve previously published healthy control repertoires from donors aged roughly 6 to 27 years. Points the paper makes about the study in general: The control group was slightly older than the multiple sclerosis patient group. Direct clustering with F measure revealed strong co-clustering of samples prepared in the same batch, which led to a batch-effect correction. Normalized Chao1 diversity was significantly lower in multiple sclerosis patients than controls, suggesting substantial peripheral T-cell clonal expansion.

TCR beta repertoires were profiled from peripheral blood of roughly twelve young patients with multiple sclerosis to demonstrate the VDJtools post-analysis software. The multiple sclerosis patients were children and adolescents between about 6 and 16 years of age. Libraries were constructed by PCR. Instrument on record: Illumina HiSeq 2500. To reduce PCR and sequencing biases, unique molecular identifiers were built into the TCR beta cDNA libraries. Per 1 to 10 million input T cells, 500,000 or so cDNA molecules were obtained, such that each molecule approximated one T cell. The patient libraries were prepared and sequenced using the same protocol as the earlier healthy control dataset. Within a given batch, samples were prepared together, multiplexed and sequenced on the same HiSeq lane. The authors processed their data as follows. Raw barcoded reads were processed with MIGEC, discarding single-read molecular identifier groups before consensus assembly and CDR3 extraction. VDJtools was used for post-analysis of the clonotype tables, and diversity was normalized by down-sampling every dataset to the size of the smallest sample. To correct batch-related cross-sample contamination, repertoire overlap clustering matched CDR3 amino acid sequences but not nucleotide sequences. The public reads were reanalyzed by TCRdb: fastp trimming at Q25, MiXCR alignment, in-frame beta chains only. CDR3 protein sequences are deduplicated, and each keeps its most common genes and DNA. These V and J calls are TCRdb output, not the study's own analysis. This sample has about 680,000 distinct CDR3 sequences in its table, and approximately 59% of those were observed once. The ten largest clones capture 10% to 12% of the sample.

This receptor was identified in a girl aged 2 to 9 with multiple sclerosis. The specimen sequenced was blood.

The nucleotide sequence is given as TGTGCCATCAGGGGCCGGTCTGACTATGGCTACACCTTC. Its protein product is CAIRGRSDYGYTF. Recombination connected TRBV10-3 to TRBJ1-2, with no confident D gene call. Trimming removed 6 bases from V and 3 bases from J, leaving 11 bases between the germline ends. The CDR3 starts with the cysteine, ends with the phenylalanine, and has 13 residues. Left in the record is the CDR3 DNA by itself, 39 bases read in frame from the first base. From a lookup of the germline V gene, CDR1 and CDR2 are ENHRY and SYGVKD.